The next 14 T cell receptor beta chains were all read from a single sample in a study of Tregs in tolerant kidney transplant recipients. No antigens are known for them. Some clones are missing from TCRdb's copy, which holds only in-frame ones; the method was immunoSEQ multiplex PCR. The repertoire holds under 50,000 clones, around 95% seen once, with 0.37% in the top ten. The sequencing sample was made of Tregs from blood cultured with allogeneic cells. Every receptor here comes from a human donor in good health.

The V and J genes are TRBV11-2 and TRBJ1-2; 9 bases align to TRBD1. CDR1 SGHAT and CDR2 FQNNGV come from the germline V gene. J was trimmed by 4 bases and V by 5 bases; bases with no gene match: 2. The CDR3 runs to 13 residues. CDR3 protein: CASSRDRAYGYTF. CDR3 DNA sequence: TGTGCCAGCAGCCGGGACAGGGCCTATGGCTACACCTTC.

The chain combines TRBV5-1 with TRBJ1-6, with 9 bases matching TRBD1. Trimming at V came to 0 bases and at J to 7 bases, leaving 8 bases not matched to a gene. The CDR3 spans 17 residues. CDR1 and CDR2 (germline): SGHRS, YFSETQ. The CDR3 DNA is TGCGCCAGCAGCTTGGTACTGTCGGGACAGGGAAATTCACCCCTCCACTTT. The encoded protein is CASSLVLSGQGNSPLHF.

V is TRBV9 and J is TRBJ2-7, with a weak D call TRBD1 (6 bases). Germline loops: CDR1 SGDLS, CDR2 YYNGEE. The CDR3 length is 14 residues. The ends were cut back, 3 bases at V and 1 base at J, with 11 bases in the middle. Written as DNA, the CDR3 is TGTGCCAGCAGCGCACGGGACACGTCCTACGAGCAGTACTTC. Protein product: CASSARDTSYEQYF.

The V gene is TRBV10-1, the J gene TRBJ2-1; a weak D match, TRBD2 (6 bases). Trimming left V 3 bases short and J 0 bases short, with 9 bases between. Germline V gives CDR1 WNHNN, CDR2 SYGVQD (reference sequence). The CDR3 length is 15 residues. The CDR3 sequence is CASSEPGSSYNEQFF. Here the CDR3 DNA reads TGCGCCAGCAGTGAACCCGGGAGCTCCTACAATGAGCAGTTCTTC.

The chain is built from TRBV7-9 and TRBJ2-7; TRBD2 matches 13 bases. There are 15 residues in the CDR3. Germline-derived CDR1 and CDR2 are SEHNR and FQNEAQ (reference sequence). V was clipped by 5 bases and J by 4 bases; unmatched bases: 5. The CDR3 DNA follows: TGTGCCAGCAGCCGGACTAGCGGGAGCAATTACGAGCAGTACTTC. Translating it yields CASSRTSGSNYEQYF.

The CDR3 sequence is CASSQWTLGAGEQFF. CDR3 in DNA: TGTGCCAGCAGCCAATGGACACTAGGGGCAGGGGAGCAGTTCTTC. The chain joins TRBV14 to TRBJ2-1; D may be TRBD1 or TRBD2 (5 bases each). V was trimmed by 2 bases and J by 10 bases, leaving 18 bases between them. The CDR3 is 15 residues long. CDR1 is SGHDN and CDR2 is FVKESK in the germline V gene.

The V and J genes are TRBV29-1 and TRBJ2-7; the D is unclear. The length of the CDR3 is 12 residues. V was cut by 0 bases and J by 5 bases, with 8 bases left in between. CDR1 and CDR2 (germline): SQVTM, ANQGSEA. The CDR3 DNA sequence: TGCAGCGTTGAAGAAGACTCAGACGAGCAGTACTTC. This gives the protein CSVEEDSDEQYF.

V and J are TRBV6-6 and TRBJ2-1; no reliable D call. The CDR3 totals 11 residues. The V gene's germline CDR1 is MNHNY and CDR2 SVGAGI (reference sequence). V shed 4 bases and J shed 7 bases, with 5 bases lying between them. CDR3 protein: CASSSSNEQFF. Here the CDR3 DNA reads TGTGCCAGCAGTTCCTCGAATGAGCAGTTCTTC.

The chain is built from TRBV5-1 and TRBJ2-5, with TRBD2 as a possible D gene (5 bases). The CDR3 sequence is 16 residues long. The germline CDR1 and CDR2 sequences are SGHRS and YFSETQ. V was pared by 3 bases and J by 0 bases, with 15 bases between. CDR3 sequence reads: CASSWRGRQYQETQYF. In nucleotides, the CDR3 is TGCGCCAGCAGCTGGCGAGGGCGGCAGTACCAAGAGACCCAGTACTTC.

This clone occurred once. The chain has TRBV6-6 and TRBJ2-3, with a possible D match to TRBD2 (5 bases). Germline CDR1 MNHNY, CDR2 SVGAGI (reference sequence). V was shortened by 0 bases and J by 4 bases, with 14 bases between the two germline ends. The CDR3 totals 16 residues. The CDR3 spells CASSYSLAGGADTQYF. The CDR3 DNA is TGTGCCAGCAGTTACTCTCTTGCGGGCGGAGCAGATACGCAGTATTTT.

This sequence joins TRBV30 and TRBJ2-5; 7 bases fit TRBD2. The CDR3 sequence is 14 residues long. Germline CDR1 is GTSNPN and CDR2 is SVGIG (reference sequence). Trimming removed 5 bases from V and 1 base from J; junction bases left unmatched: 7. The CDR3 DNA follows: TGTGCCTGGGCAAGTTCGGGAGGCCAAGAGACCCAGTACTTC. Encoded protein: CAWASSGGQETQYF.

The table lists this clone with a count of one. The gene calls are TRBV15 and TRBJ1-1; D gene ambiguous. V shed 5 bases and J shed 0 bases, with 13 bases lying between them. The CDR3 consists of 15 residues. Germline CDR1 reads LNHNV; CDR2 reads YYDKDF (reference sequence). The CDR3 DNA is TGTGCCACCAGCCCGCTGGTCCTAATGAACACTGAAGCTTTCTTT. Residues: CATSPLVLMNTEAFF.

The chain carries TRBV9 and TRBJ1-3, with 8 bases aligning to TRBD1. This CDR3 region has 16 residues. Losses at the gene ends were 1 base for V and 4 bases for J; bases not matched to a gene: 7. Germline loops: CDR1 SGDLS, CDR2 YYNGEE. For the CDR3, the DNA is TGTGCCAGCAGCGTACAAGGACAGGGCTCCGGAAACACCATATATTTT. Its translation: CASSVQGQGSGNTIYF.

The chain employs TRBV19 and TRBJ1-1; unclear D gene. CDR3 size: 14 residues. Germline V gives CDR1 LNHDA, CDR2 SQIVND (reference sequence). V dropped 10 bases and J dropped 5 bases, with 20 bases sitting between them. CDR3 loop: CATGRGRRTTEAFF. DNA of the CDR3: TGTGCCACCGGGAGAGGCAGACGAACGACTGAAGCTTTCTTT. The whole variable domain, filled in from reference TRBV19 and TRBJ1-1, reads DGGITQSPKYLFRKEGQNVTLSCEQNLNHDAMYWYRQDPGQGLRLIYYSQIVNDFQKGDIAEGYSVSREKKESFPLTVTSAQKNPTAFYLCATGRGRRTTEAFFGQGTRLTVV.